These 29 T cell receptor beta chains originate from one sample sequenced in a study of cytomegalovirus exposure and HLA in healthy donors. 13 Jbeta primers and 60 Vbeta primers were used for the PCR. This table comes from immunoSEQ multiplex PCR, and its TCRdb copy is limited to in-frame clones, with some not included. This table has roughly 280,000 clones, roughly 70% appearing once. Material for sequencing was PBMCs. These receptors were collected from a female donor in good health and CMV-seronegative.

CDR3 loop: CASSSAAGLGDEQFF. The CDR3 DNA is TGTGCCAGCAGCTCAGCGGCGGGCTTGGGCGATGAGCAGTTCTTC. The V gene is TRBV7-9, the J gene TRBJ2-1, with D possibly being TRBD2 (5 bases). V was shortened by 4 bases and J by 8 bases, with 18 bases between the two germline ends. The CDR3 spans 15 residues. Germline loops: CDR1 SEHNR, CDR2 FQNEAQ (reference sequence). Using reference TRBV7-9 and TRBJ2-1 for the parts outside the CDR3, the full variable domain is DTGVSQNPRHKITKRGQNVTFRCDPISEHNRLYWYRQTLGQGPEFLTYFQNEAQLEKSRLLSDRFSAERPKGSFSTLEIQRTEQGDSAMYLCASSSAAGLGDEQFFGPGTRLTVL.

The chain joins TRBV11-2 to TRBJ2-1; D is undetermined. V lost 5 bases, J lost 4 bases, and 18 bases lay in between. This CDR3 comprises 16 residues. Per the germline V gene, CDR1 is SGHAT and CDR2 is FQNNGV. DNA of the CDR3: TGTGCCAGCAGCCCCCGTCCGCCCCTAGTGTACAATGAGCAGTTCTTC. Its protein is CASSPRPPLVYNEQFF.

This sequence joins TRBV6-6 and TRBJ2-2, with D maybe TRBD1 (5 bases). This CDR3 is 15 amino acids long. With 7 bases removed from V and 0 bases from J, the gap between germline ends came to 12 bases. Germline CDR1 and CDR2: MNHNY and SVGAGI (reference sequence). The CDR3 DNA is TGTGCCAGCATACTTCAGGGTGCGAACACCGGGGAGCTGTTTTTT. Protein sequence: CASILQGANTGELFF.

The CDR3 protein is CASSLVGQGQETQYF. The DNA of the CDR3 is TGCGCCAGCAGCTTGGTGGGACAGGGGCAAGAGACCCAGTACTTC. The V and J genes are TRBV5-1 and TRBJ2-5, with 10 nucleotides matching TRBD1. The CDR3 length is 15 residues. Losses at the gene ends were 0 bases for V and 2 bases for J; bases not matched to a gene: 1. In germline, CDR1 is SGHRS, CDR2 YFSETQ.

The chain recombines TRBV9 with TRBJ2-2; TRBD1 might be the D (5 bases). Germline CDR1 reads SGDLS; CDR2 reads YYNGEE. The CDR3 covers 16 residues. V shed 2 bases and J shed 5 bases, with 16 bases lying between them. The CDR3 protein is CASSVSPGKKTGELFF. The CDR3 DNA follows: TGTGCCAGCAGCGTCAGTCCAGGGAAGAAAACCGGGGAGCTGTTTTTT.

This chain joins TRBV10-1 and TRBJ2-7; 9 nucleotides match TRBD1. V lost 0 bases, J lost 5 bases, and 8 bases stayed unmatched. Germline CDR1 WNHNN, CDR2 SYGVQD (reference sequence). This CDR3 region has 16 residues. The CDR3 sequence: CASSESKAGQGDEQYF. DNA for the CDR3: TGCGCCAGCAGTGAGTCCAAAGCGGGACAGGGAGACGAGCAGTACTTC.

The chain combines TRBV28 with TRBJ1-5; tentative D call: TRBD1 (6 bases). With 7 bases removed from V and 3 bases from J, the gap between germline ends came to 16 bases. The CDR3 runs to 15 residues. In germline, CDR1 is MDHEN, CDR2 SYDVKM. CDR3 DNA: TGTGCCAGCACAGAGGGTGGGGGCCCCAATCAGCCCCAGCATTTT. Its translation is CASTEGGGPNQPQHF. Complete variable domain (other parts from reference TRBV28 and TRBJ1-5): DVKVTQSSRYLVKRTGEKVFLECVQDMDHENMFWYRQDPGLGLRLIYFSYDVKMKEKGDIPEGYSVSREKKERFSLILESASTNQTSMYLCASTEGGGPNQPQHFGDGTRLSIL.

As regards this clone: Additional DNA sequences in this sample encode the identical CDR3. This rearrangement joins TRBV2 to TRBJ2-7, with 11 bases lining up with TRBD2. The V gene's germline CDR1 is SNHLY and CDR2 FYNNEI. The CDR3 totals 14 residues. Trimming removed 6 bases from V and 3 bases from J; junction bases left unmatched: 4. The CDR3 here is CASSSGTSGYEQYF. For the CDR3, the DNA is TGTGCCAGCAGCTCCGGGACTAGCGGCTACGAGCAGTACTTC.

The genes are TRBV19 and TRBJ2-5, with 13 bases lining up with TRBD2. V gave up 4 bases and J gave up 2 bases; unmatched junction bases: 7. Per the germline V gene, CDR1 is LNHDA and CDR2 is SQIVND (reference sequence). The CDR3 is 17 amino acids. In DNA, the CDR3 is TGTGCCAGTAGTAGGACTAGCGGGAGTGTAGGGCAAGAGACCCAGTACTTC. As protein: CASSRTSGSVGQETQYF. Variable domain in full (rest from reference TRBV19 and TRBJ2-5): DGGITQSPKYLFRKEGQNVTLSCEQNLNHDAMYWYRQDPGQGLRLIYYSQIVNDFQKGDIAEGYSVSREKKESFPLTVTSAQKNPTAFYLCASSRTSGSVGQETQYFGPGTRLLVL.

The chain couples TRBV27 to TRBJ2-3; 8 nucleotides align to TRBD1. Looked up from germline, CDR1 is MNHEY and CDR2 is SMNVEV (reference sequence). The CDR3 covers 14 residues. J lost 5 bases, V lost 7 bases, and 8 bases had no gene match. The DNA of the CDR3 is TGTGCCAGCAACAGACCGGGACAGGTAGATACGCAGTATTTT. This translates into CASNRPGQVDTQYF.

The chain has TRBV11-2 and TRBJ2-1; perhaps TRBD2 as D (5 bases). V was trimmed by 4 bases and J by 3 bases, leaving 19 bases between them. CDR1 SGHAT and CDR2 FQNNGV come from the germline V gene. The CDR3 runs to 17 residues. DNA of the CDR3: TGTGCCAGCAGCTCGAAAACCATAGCGCTAATCTACAATGAGCAGTTCTTC. The encoded protein is CASSSKTIALIYNEQFF. Variable domain in full (rest from reference TRBV11-2 and TRBJ2-1): EAGVAQSPRYKIIEKRQSVAFWCNPISGHATLYWYQQILGQGPKLLIQFQNNGVVDDSQLPKDRFSAERLKGVDSTLKIQPAKLEDSAVYLCASSSKTIALIYNEQFFGPGTRLTVL.

This rearrangement joins TRBV18 to TRBJ2-1; D remains ambiguous. Germline CDR1 reads KGHSH; CDR2 reads LQKENI. Trimming left V 2 bases short and J 0 bases short, with 8 bases between. The CDR3 is made up of 15 amino acids. In DNA form, the CDR3 reads TGTGCCAGCTCACCAACCGATAGCTCCTACAATGAGCAGTTCTTC. Translating gives CASSPTDSSYNEQFF. Drawing the rest from reference TRBV18 and TRBJ2-1, the complete variable domain is NAGVMQNPRHLVRRRGQEARLRCSPMKGHSHVYWYRQLPEEGLKFMVYLQKENIIDESGMPKERFSAEFPKEGPSILRIQQVVRGDSAAYFCASSPTDSSYNEQFFGPGTRLTVL.

The chain has TRBV12-5 and TRBJ2-5; TRBD2 agrees at 8 bases. The CDR3 is 15 amino acids. After removal of 1 base from V and 5 bases from J, the junction contained 6 bases not matched to a gene. The germline V gene encodes CDR1 LGHNT and CDR2 FRNRAP. The CDR3 sequence: CASGLDGRAGETQYF. The DNA for the CDR3 is TGTGCTAGTGGTTTGGACGGGAGGGCCGGGGAGACCCAGTACTTC. Combining the CDR3 with reference TRBV12-5 and TRBJ2-5 gives the whole variable domain DARVTQTPRHKVTEMGQEVTMRCQPILGHNTVFWYRQTMMQGLELLAYFRNRAPLDDSGMPKDRFSAEMPDATLATLKIQPSEPRDSAVYFCASGLDGRAGETQYFGPGTRLLVL.

This chain links TRBV6-5 with TRBJ2-5; no definite D call. The CDR3 totals 15 residues. The V end was cut by 0 bases, the J end by 1 base, with 9 bases between. Germline CDR1 and CDR2: MNHEY and SVGAGI. The CDR3 sequence: CASSYSWQVQETQYF. For the CDR3, the DNA is TGTGCCAGCAGTTACTCGTGGCAGGTCCAAGAGACCCAGTACTTC.

The chain is built from TRBV28 and TRBJ2-3; maybe TRBD1 (6 bases). The length of the CDR3 is 13 residues. Germline CDR1 is MDHEN and CDR2 is SYDVKM. V lost 4 bases, J lost 5 bases, and 10 bases lay in between. The CDR3 is CASSSTGVDTQYF. The CDR3 nucleotides are TGTGCCAGCAGTTCGACAGGAGTAGATACGCAGTATTTT.

The CDR3 coding sequence is TGCGCCACTACCGGGACAGGGCTCTATGGCTACACCTTC. Amino acids: CATTGTGLYGYTF. This chain connects TRBV4-1 to TRBJ1-2; 9 bases agree with TRBD1. The ends lost 10 bases at V and 4 bases at J; junction bases unmatched: 7. This CDR3 contains 13 residues. Germline V gene lookup returns CDR1 MGHRA and CDR2 YSYEKL.

Of note for this clone: Other nucleotide sequences in the sample specify the same CDR3. V gene TRBV10-1 combines with J gene TRBJ2-7; 7 bases agree with TRBD2. V gave up 3 bases and J gave up 5 bases; unmatched junction bases: 7. The CDR3 contains 14 residues. Looked up from germline, CDR1 is WNHNN and CDR2 is SYGVQD (reference sequence). As DNA, the CDR3 is TGCGCCAGCAGTGATGGCGGGAGTAAGAACGAGCAGTACTTC. Translating it yields CASSDGGSKNEQYF.

This clone showed up just a few times. The chain is built from TRBV30 and TRBJ2-5; 12 bases align to TRBD2. The assigned J gene may be wrong: the sequence end matches TRBJ2-7 better. Per the germline V gene, CDR1 is GTSNPN and CDR2 is SVGIG (reference sequence). The CDR3 spans 13 residues. The CDR3 nucleotides are TGTGCCTGGAAACTAGCGGGAGGCTACGAGCAGTACTTC. Protein: CAWKLAGGYEQYF.

The chain joins TRBV4-1 to TRBJ2-7, with 7 bases matching TRBD1. Per the germline V gene, CDR1 is MGHRA and CDR2 is YSYEKL. The J segment lost 4 bases and the V segment lost 1 base, leaving 4 bases of the junction unmatched. This CDR3 spans 14 amino acids. The DNA of the CDR3 is TGCGCCAGCAGCCAAGTGGGGACAGCTTACGAGCAGTACTTC. Encoded protein: CASSQVGTAYEQYF.

This chain joins TRBV27 and TRBJ2-5; a weak D match, TRBD1 (5 bases). V lost 6 bases, J lost 3 bases, and 14 bases lay in between. The germline V gene has CDR1 MNHEY and CDR2 SMNVEV (reference sequence). The CDR3 totals 14 residues. CDR3 nucleotide sequence: TGTGCCAGCAGCCCGACAGTAGGGGAAGAGACCCAGTACTTC. This encodes CASSPTVGEETQYF.

The chain joins TRBV11-2 to TRBJ1-2; TRBD1 aligns across 9 bases. The CDR3 spans 14 residues. J lost 4 bases, V lost 5 bases, and 5 bases had no gene match. CDR1 SGHAT and CDR2 FQNNGV come from the germline V gene. CDR3 protein: CASSLPDRGYGYTF. In DNA, the CDR3 is TGTGCCAGCAGCCTGCCGGACAGGGGCTATGGCTACACCTTC.

This clone was picked up a small number of times. V is TRBV7-2 and J is TRBJ1-5; 8 bases line up with TRBD1. This CDR3 has 14 amino acids. V lost 2 bases and J lost 11; bases outside the gene matches: 8. From germline, CDR1 is SGHTA and CDR2 FQGNSA. This CDR3 reads CASSLRQGISAQHF. The DNA of the CDR3 is TGTGCCAGCAGCTTACGACAGGGGATATCAGCCCAGCATTTT.

This rearrangement joins TRBV2 to TRBJ2-4; D might be TRBD2 (5 bases). This CDR3 spans 15 amino acids. Per the germline V gene, CDR1 is SNHLY and CDR2 is FYNNEI. V was pared by 0 bases and J by 9 bases, with 15 bases between. This chain's CDR3 is CASSEAPATRGIQYF. CDR3 nucleotide sequence: TGTGCCAGCAGTGAAGCCCCAGCAACTCGGGGCATTCAGTACTTC.

This sequence joins TRBV10-1 and TRBJ2-3; D is possibly TRBD2 (5 bases). Germline-derived CDR1 and CDR2 are WNHNN and SYGVQD (reference sequence). The ends were cut back, 2 bases at V and 2 bases at J, with 14 bases in the middle. The CDR3 has 16 amino acids. The DNA of the CDR3 is TGCGCCAGCAGTGAGGGCTCAGAGGGAAACACAGATACGCAGTATTTT. It specifies CASSEGSEGNTDTQYF.

Comments on this clone: A junction boundary mismatches the germline segment, possibly from a read error. This rearrangement joins TRBV7-9 to TRBJ2-2, with 10 bases aligning to TRBD2. Germline assignment: CDR1 SEHNR and CDR2 FQNEAQ (reference sequence). CDR3 length equals 17 residues. Written as DNA, the CDR3 is TGTGCCAGCAGCTCGACAGGGACTAGCGAACACACCGAGGAGCTGTTTTTT. Residues: CASSSTGTSEHTEELFF.

This clone was seen more than once but under ten times. V and J are TRBV19 and TRBJ2-1; 7 bases fit TRBD2. V lost 6 bases, J lost 2 bases, and 10 bases stayed unmatched. This CDR3 contains 16 residues. Germline CDR1 and CDR2: LNHDA and SQIVND (reference sequence). The CDR3 is CASRELAGSTYNEQFF. As DNA, the CDR3 is TGTGCCAGTAGGGAATTAGCGGGTTCAACCTACAATGAGCAGTTCTTC.

The chain employs TRBV6-1 and TRBJ2-1; TRBD2 matches at 11 bases. Losses at the gene ends were 2 bases for V and 9 bases for J; bases not matched to a gene: 6. Germline CDR1 and CDR2: MNHNS and SASEGT. The length of the CDR3 is 15 residues. In nucleotides, the CDR3 is TGTGCCAGCAGTGAAACCGGGACTAGCGGTGTTGAGCAGTTCTTC. It is translated as CASSETGTSGVEQFF.

V and J are TRBV5-1 and TRBJ2-3; 12 bases map to TRBD2. This CDR3 is 17 amino acids long. V gave up 4 bases and J gave up 8 bases; unmatched junction bases: 14. CDR1 is SGHRS, CDR2 YFSETQ, per germline. DNA of the CDR3: TGCGCCAGCAGCCCTCGACTAGCGGGAGAGGTTTTGGGTACGCAGTATTTT. This encodes CASSPRLAGEVLGTQYF.

The chain links TRBV27 to TRBJ2-5; the D gene is possibly TRBD1 (8 bases). V dropped 5 bases and J dropped 4 bases, with 14 bases sitting between them. In germline, CDR1 is MNHEY, CDR2 SMNVEV (reference sequence). This CDR3 is built from 14 residues. The CDR3 nucleotides read TGTGCCAGCAGTCTCAGCGGGACAGGAGAGACCCAGTACTTC. Protein sequence: CASSLSGTGETQYF.